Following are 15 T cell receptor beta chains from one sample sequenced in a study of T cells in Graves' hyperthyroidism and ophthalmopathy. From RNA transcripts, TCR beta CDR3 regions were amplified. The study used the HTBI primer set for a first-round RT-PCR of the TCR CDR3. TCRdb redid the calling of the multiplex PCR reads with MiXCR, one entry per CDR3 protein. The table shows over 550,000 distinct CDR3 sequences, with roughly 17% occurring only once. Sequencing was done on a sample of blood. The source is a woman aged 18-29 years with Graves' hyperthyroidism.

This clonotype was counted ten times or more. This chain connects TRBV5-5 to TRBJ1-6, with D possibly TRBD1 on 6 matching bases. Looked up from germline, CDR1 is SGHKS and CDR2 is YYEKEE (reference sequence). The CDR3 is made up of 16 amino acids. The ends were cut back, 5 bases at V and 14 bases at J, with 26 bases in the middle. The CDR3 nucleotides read TGTGCCAGCAGTCGGCCTTCCAGGGGCGACGGCGTAGCCCTCCACTTT. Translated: CASSRPSRGDGVALHF.

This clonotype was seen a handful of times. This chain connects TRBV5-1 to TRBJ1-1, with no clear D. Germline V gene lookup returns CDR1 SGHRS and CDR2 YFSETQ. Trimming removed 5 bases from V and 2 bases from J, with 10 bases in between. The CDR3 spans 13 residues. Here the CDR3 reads CASSGQFNTEAFF. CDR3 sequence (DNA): TGCGCCAGCAGTGGGCAGTTTAACACTGAAGCTTTCTTT.

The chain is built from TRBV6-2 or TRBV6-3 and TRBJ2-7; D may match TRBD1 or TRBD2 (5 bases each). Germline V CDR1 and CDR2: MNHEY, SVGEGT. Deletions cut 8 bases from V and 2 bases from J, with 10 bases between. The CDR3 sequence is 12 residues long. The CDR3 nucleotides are TGTGCCAGCGGGACGTTCACCTACGAGCAGTACTTC. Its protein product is CASGTFTYEQYF.

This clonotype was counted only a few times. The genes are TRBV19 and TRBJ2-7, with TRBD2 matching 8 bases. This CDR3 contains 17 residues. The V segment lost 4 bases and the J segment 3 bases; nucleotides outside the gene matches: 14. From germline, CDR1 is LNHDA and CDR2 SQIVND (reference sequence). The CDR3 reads CASSTDASSGLHYEQYF. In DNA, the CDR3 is TGTGCCAGTAGTACCGACGCGTCTAGCGGGCTCCACTACGAGCAGTACTTC.

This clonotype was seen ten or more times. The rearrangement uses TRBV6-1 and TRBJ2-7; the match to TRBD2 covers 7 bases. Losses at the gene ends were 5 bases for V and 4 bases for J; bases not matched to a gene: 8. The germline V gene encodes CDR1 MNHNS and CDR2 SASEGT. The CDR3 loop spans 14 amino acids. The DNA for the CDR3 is TGTGCCAGCAGTACCAGCGGAGCGGGGTACGAGCAGTACTTC. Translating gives CASSTSGAGYEQYF.

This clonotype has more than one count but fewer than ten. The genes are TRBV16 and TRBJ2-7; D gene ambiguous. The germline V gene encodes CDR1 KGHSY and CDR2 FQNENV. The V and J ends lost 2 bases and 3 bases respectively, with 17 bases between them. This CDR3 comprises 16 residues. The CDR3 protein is CASSQKPAELYYEQYF. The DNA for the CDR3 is TGTGCCAGCAGCCAAAAACCGGCAGAACTCTACTACGAGCAGTACTTC.

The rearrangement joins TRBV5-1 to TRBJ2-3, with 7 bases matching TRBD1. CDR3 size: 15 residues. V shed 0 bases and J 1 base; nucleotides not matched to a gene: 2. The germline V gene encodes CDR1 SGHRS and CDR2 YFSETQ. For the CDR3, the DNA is TGCGCCAGCAGCTTGGGGGACAGCGGCACAGATACGCAGTATTTT. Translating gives CASSLGDSGTDTQYF.

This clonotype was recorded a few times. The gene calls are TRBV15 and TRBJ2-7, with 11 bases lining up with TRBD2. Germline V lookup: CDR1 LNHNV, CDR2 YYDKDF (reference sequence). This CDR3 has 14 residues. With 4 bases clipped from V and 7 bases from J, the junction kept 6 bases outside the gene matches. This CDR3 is CATSTLAGAQEQYF. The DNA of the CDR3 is TGTGCCACCAGCACACTAGCGGGGGCCCAGGAGCAGTACTTC.

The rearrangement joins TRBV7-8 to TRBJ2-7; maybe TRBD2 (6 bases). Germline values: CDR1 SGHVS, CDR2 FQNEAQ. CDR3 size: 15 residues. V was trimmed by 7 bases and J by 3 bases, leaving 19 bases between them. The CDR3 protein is CASTHWGELFYEQYF. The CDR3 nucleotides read TGTGCCAGCACACATTGGGGGGAATTATTCTACGAGCAGTACTTC.

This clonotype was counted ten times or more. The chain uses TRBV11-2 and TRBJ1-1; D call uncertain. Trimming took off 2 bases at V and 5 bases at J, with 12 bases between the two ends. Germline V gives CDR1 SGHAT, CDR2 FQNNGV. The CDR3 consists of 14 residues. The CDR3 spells CASSLKALGTEAFF. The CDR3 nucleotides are TGTGCCAGCAGCTTAAAGGCCCTAGGTACTGAAGCTTTCTTT.

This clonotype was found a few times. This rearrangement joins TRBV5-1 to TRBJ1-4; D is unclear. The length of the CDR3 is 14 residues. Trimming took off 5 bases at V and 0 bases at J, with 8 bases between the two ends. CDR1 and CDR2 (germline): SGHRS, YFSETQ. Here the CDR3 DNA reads TGCGCCAGCAGTAACAGTACAACTAATGAAAAACTGTTTTTT. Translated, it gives CASSNSTTNEKLFF.

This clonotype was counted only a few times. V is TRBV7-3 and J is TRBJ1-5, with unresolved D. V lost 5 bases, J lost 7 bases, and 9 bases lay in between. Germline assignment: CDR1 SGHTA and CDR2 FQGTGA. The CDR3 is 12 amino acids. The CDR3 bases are TGTGCCAGCAGCCCCATTTGCCAGCCCCAGCATTTT. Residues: CASSPICQPQHF.

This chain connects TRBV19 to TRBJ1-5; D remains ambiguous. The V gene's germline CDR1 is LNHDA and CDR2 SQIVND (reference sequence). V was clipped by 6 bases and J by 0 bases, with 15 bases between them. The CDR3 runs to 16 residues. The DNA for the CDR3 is TGTGCCAGTAGAGGAGGGTCAGGTAGTAGCAATCAGCCCCAGCATTTT. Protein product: CASRGGSGSSNQPQHF.

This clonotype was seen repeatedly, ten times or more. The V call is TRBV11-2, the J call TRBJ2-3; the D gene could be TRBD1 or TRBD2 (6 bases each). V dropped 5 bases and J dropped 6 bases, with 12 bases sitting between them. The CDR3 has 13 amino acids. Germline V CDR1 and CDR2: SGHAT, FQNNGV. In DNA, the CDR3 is TGTGCCAGCAGCCTTAGGGGGGAGGATACGCAGTATTTT. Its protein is CASSLRGEDTQYF.

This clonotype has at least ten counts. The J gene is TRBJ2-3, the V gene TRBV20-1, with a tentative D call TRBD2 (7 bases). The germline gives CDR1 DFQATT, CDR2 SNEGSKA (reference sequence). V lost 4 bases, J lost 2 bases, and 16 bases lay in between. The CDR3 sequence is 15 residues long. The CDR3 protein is CSATFRGAITDTQYF. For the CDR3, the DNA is TGCAGTGCTACCTTTCGGGGGGCCATCACAGATACGCAGTATTTT.